Listed below are T cell receptor beta chains from one sample, sequenced in a study of control samples from healthy donors and cancer patients. Assay used: immunoSEQ multiplex PCR; TCRdb lists only in-frame clones, some missing. Among some 39,000 clones listed, about 86% were seen once. The sequenced sample consisted of PBMCs. These receptors were collected from a woman aged 55 to 70 with lung cancer. Each CDR3 is given with its conserved first and last residue. The D gene is left open where the match is weak. Expanded clones are given a class, and other clones once, few, many or no size at all.

V gene,D gene,J gene,clone size,CDR3 DNA,CDR3 protein
TRBV24-1,TRBD1,TRBJ2-5,-,TGTGCCACCAGTGATTTAGGGACAGGGGGCGCGGAGGAGACCCAGTACTTC,CATSDLGTGGAEETQYF
TRBV29-1,-,TRBJ2-2,-,TGCAGCGTTGACCGAAAGAATTCGAACACCGGGGAGCTGTTTTTT,CSVDRKNSNTGELFF
TRBV2,-,TRBJ2-7,-,TGTGCCAGCAGTGACTCGCGGTTCTCCTACGAGCAGTACTTC,CASSDSRFSYEQYF
TRBV7-2,-,TRBJ2-7,-,TGTGCCAGCAGCTCGAGGTTTGGCGAGCAGTACTTC,CASSSRFGEQYF
TRBV2,-,TRBJ2-2,-,TGTACCAGCAGCGGGACATGGGGTGGGGAGCTGTTTTTT,CTSSGTWGGELFF
TRBV5-6,-,TRBJ2-7,-,TGTGCCAGCAGCTTGGTCGGCCGACAGGTTCAGTACTTC,CASSLVGRQVQYF
TRBV7-2,TRBD1,TRBJ2-3,-,TGTGCCAGCCGCGCCGGGACAGGGGGCACAGATACGCAGTATTTT,CASRAGTGGTDTQYF
TRBV7-8,-,TRBJ1-1,-,TGTGCCAGCAGCTTCGGGGGACAGAACACTGAAGCTTTCTTT,CASSFGGQNTEAFF
TRBV7-6,-,TRBJ2-6,-,TGTGCCAGCAGCTTAGAGAGCAGGGTCTCTGGGGCCAACGTCCTGACTTTC,CASSLESRVSGANVLTF
TRBV30,-,TRBJ1-5,-,TGTGCCTGGAGTAGGCAGGGTAATCAGCCCCAGCATTTT,CAWSRQGNQPQHF
TRBV19,TRBD1,TRBJ1-5,-,TGTGCCAGTAGTCCAGCAGGACAGGGGTTATTAGGTGAGCAGCCCCAGCATTTT,CASSPAGQGLLGEQPQHF
TRBV5-1,-,TRBJ1-1,-,TGCGCCAGCAGCTGGGGGGTCGAGAACACTGAAGCTTTCTTT,CASSWGVENTEAFF
TRBV7-9,-,TRBJ1-1,-,TGTGCCAGCACCTCTAGTGGGACTGAAGCTTTCTTT,CASTSSGTEAFF
TRBV2,-,TRBJ2-5,-,TGTGCCAGCAGTGAGTTGGGAGAGACCCAGTACTTC,CASSELGETQYF
TRBV5-6,TRBD1,TRBJ1-1,-,TGTGCCAGCAGTTTGGGATGGACAGGGGGTAACACTGAAGCTTTCTTT,CASSLGWTGGNTEAFF
TRBV6-2/TRBV6-3,-,TRBJ2-7,-,TGTGCCAGCAGCGGTCCGGCAACTTCTATATACGAGCAGTACTTC,CASSGPATSIYEQYF
TRBV11-2,-,TRBJ1-2,-,TGTGCCAGCAGCTTAGATCTACAGGCCCCCTATGGCTACACCTTC,CASSLDLQAPYGYTF
TRBV7-3,-,TRBJ2-4,-,TGTGCTAGCAGCTCATTAGGGACACTGGAGGACATTCAGTACTTC,CASSSLGTLEDIQYF
TRBV9,TRBD2,TRBJ2-7,-,TGTGCCAGCAGCGTAGGACTAGCGGGAGGGACCTACGAGCAGTACTTC,CASSVGLAGGTYEQYF
TRBV6-2/TRBV6-3,-,TRBJ1-5,-,TGTGCCAGCAGTCAGATACAGGAGGGCAATCAGCCCCAGCATTTT,CASSQIQEGNQPQHF
TRBV5-1,TRBD2,TRBJ2-5,-,TGCGCCAGCAGCCCAGGACTAGCGGGAGCGTCGGAGACCCAGTACTTC,CASSPGLAGASETQYF
TRBV18,-,TRBJ1-3,once,TGTGCCAGCTCACCCGTGACAGGTGGAAACACCATATATTTT,CASSPVTGGNTIYF
TRBV5-1,-,TRBJ2-5,-,TGCGCCAGCAGCTTGGCCAGGGGAGGACAAGAGACCCAGTACTTC,CASSLARGGQETQYF
TRBV2,-,TRBJ2-2,-,TGTGCCAGCTATGTGGGCCTGGCGAACACCGGGGAGCTGTTTTTT,CASYVGLANTGELFF
TRBV9,-,TRBJ2-5,few,TGTGCCAGCAGCCTACGACTGGAAAGTCAAGAGACCCAGTACTTC,CASSLRLESQETQYF
TRBV11-2,-,TRBJ2-1,-,TGTGCCAGCAGCGGATACAGGGACAATGAGCAGTTCTTC,CASSGYRDNEQFF
TRBV9,TRBD1,TRBJ2-7,-,TGTGCCAGCAGCGTCAATACCGAGACAGGGTTTTCCTACGAGCAGTACTTC,CASSVNTETGFSYEQYF
TRBV7-2,TRBD2,TRBJ2-7,-,TGTGCCAGCAGCCTTCGGTTCTCTGGTGTGCGGGAGGTATACGAGCAGTACTTC,CASSLRFSGVREVYEQYF
TRBV7-3,TRBD1,TRBJ1-4,-,TGTGCCAGCAGCTTAGGCTACAGGGGCGCGGGTGAAAAACTGTTTTTT,CASSLGYRGAGEKLFF
TRBV6-6,-,TRBJ1-1,large,TGTGCCAGCAGCCAACCAGACAGGCCGTCGGCTTTCTTT,CASSQPDRPSAFF
TRBV5-6,-,TRBJ2-1,-,TGTGCCAGCAGCTTGGTGGGGGCCATCGGCGCCCGTGAGCAGTTCTTC,CASSLVGAIGAREQFF
TRBV10-3,-,TRBJ2-2,-,TGTGCCATCAGTGAAATGGATCTGGCCGGGGAGCTGTTTTTT,CAISEMDLAGELFF
TRBV19,-,TRBJ1-3,-,TGTGCCAGTAATAGGAGGGATCAAGCTGGAAACACCATATATTTT,CASNRRDQAGNTIYF